The 28 T cell receptor beta chains below were found in one sample sequenced in a study of early T cells in non-severe SARS-CoV-2 infection. In TCRdb, the 5' RACE reads were re-called with MiXCR into one record per CDR3 protein. Of about 37,000 distinct CDR3 sequences in the sample, about 7.4% were seen once. This specimen consisted of whole blood, obtained at baseline. These receptors were taken from an adult who was a healthcare worker with PCR-confirmed SARS-CoV-2 infection or an uninfected control (not recorded which).

There are many counts of this clonotype. The rearrangement joins TRBV15 to TRBJ2-1; 7 positions agree with TRBD1. The germline CDR1 and CDR2 sequences are LNHNV and YYDKDF (reference sequence). This CDR3 contains 12 residues. The V segment lost 1 base and the J segment 15 bases; nucleotides outside the gene matches: 6. The CDR3 loop is CATSRGQGNRFF. The CDR3 DNA sequence: TGTGCCACCAGCAGAGGACAGGGTAATCGGTTCTTC.

This clonotype was found a few times. V is TRBV7-8 and J is TRBJ2-1; 9 bases align to TRBD1. Germline V gives CDR1 SGHVS, CDR2 FQNEAQ. Trimming removed 4 bases from V and 0 bases from J; junction bases left unmatched: 4. This CDR3 is built from 16 residues. CDR3: CASSSGTGISYNEQFF. The CDR3 DNA is TGTGCCAGCAGCTCTGGGACAGGGATCTCCTACAATGAGCAGTTCTTC.

This clonotype was seen a handful of times. The CDR3 DNA is TGTGCCAGCAGCTTGCCTAGCGGGGTGGGCACAGATACGCAGTATTTT. Its protein is CASSLPSGVGTDTQYF. The rearrangement links TRBV5-4 to TRBJ2-3; TRBD2 matches at 9 bases. The germline V gene has CDR1 SGHNT and CDR2 YYREEE (reference sequence). This CDR3 has 16 amino acids. V shed 1 base, J shed 1 base, and the junction held 4 bases outside the gene matches.

V and J are TRBV11-2 and TRBJ2-1; D may be TRBD1 or TRBD2 (5 bases each). CDR1 and CDR2 from the germline V gene are SGHAT and FQNNGV. The CDR3 has 18 amino acids. With 4 bases removed from V and 5 bases from J, the gap between germline ends came to 24 bases. For the CDR3, the DNA is TGTGCCAGCAGCTCTCCAACCGGGACCTCCGGCCGACACAATGAGCAGTTCTTC. Residues: CASSSPTGTSGRHNEQFF. The full variable domain, with the rest looked up from reference TRBV11-2 and TRBJ2-1, is EAGVAQSPRYKIIEKRQSVAFWCNPISGHATLYWYQQILGQGPKLLIQFQNNGVVDDSQLPKDRFSAERLKGVDSTLKIQPAKLEDSAVYLCASSSPTGTSGRHNEQFFGPGTRLTVL.

This clonotype was observed many times. Written as DNA, the CDR3 is TGTGCCAGCAGTGCCTTTGGGACGGCGAGCTCCTACGAGCAGTACTTC. This sequence encodes CASSAFGTASSYEQYF. The gene calls are TRBV25-1 and TRBJ2-7; either TRBD1 or TRBD2 may fit D (5 bases each). The CDR3 loop spans 16 amino acids. Germline V CDR1 and CDR2: MGHDK, SYGVNS. Between the trimmed V and J ends, which lost 4 bases and 0 bases, there was a span of 16 bases.

This chain joins TRBV27 and TRBJ1-2, with a possible D match to TRBD1 (6 bases). This CDR3 is 15 amino acids long. Trimming removed 3 bases from V and 5 bases from J, with 16 bases in between. Germline loops: CDR1 MNHEY, CDR2 SMNVEV (reference sequence). CDR3 protein: CASSFLVNRDYGYTF. Here the CDR3 DNA reads TGTGCCAGCAGTTTCTTAGTGAACAGGGATTATGGCTACACCTTC.

This clonotype was detected ten times or more. The gene calls are TRBV18 and TRBJ2-7, with 7 bases lining up with TRBD1. The CDR3 runs 14 residues. Trimming took 3 bases from V and 0 from J; bases not matched to a gene: 2. The V gene's germline CDR1 is KGHSH and CDR2 LQKENI. CDR3 coding DNA: TGTGCCAGCTCACCCCGGGACAGCTCCTACGAGCAGTACTTC. This translates into CASSPRDSSYEQYF.

The chain combines TRBV5-1 with TRBJ2-1, with D tentatively TRBD2 (7 bases). The ends were cut back, 4 bases at V and 9 bases at J, with 20 bases in the middle. The CDR3 has 15 amino acids. CDR1 SGHRS and CDR2 YFSETQ come from the germline V gene. CDR3 in amino acids: CASSTRGDKALEQFF. The CDR3 DNA reads TGCGCCAGCAGCACCCGGGGGGACAAAGCACTTGAGCAGTTCTTC.

The sample holds a few counts of this clonotype. V usage is TRBV7-2 and J usage is TRBJ2-7; possible D gene TRBD2, 7 bases. There are 15 residues in the CDR3. Germline V gene sequence: CDR1 SGHTA, CDR2 FQGNSA. Trimming cost V 2 bases and J 2 bases, with 13 bases left between them. The CDR3 here is CASSLRLGGAYEQYF. The CDR3 DNA is TGTGCCAGCAGCTTACGGTTAGGGGGGGCCTACGAGCAGTACTTC.

In this sample, this clonotype turned up a few times. This chain joins TRBV7-9 and TRBJ1-4, with D unclear. The CDR3 is 15 amino acids. Trimming took off 2 bases at V and 0 bases at J, with 7 bases between the two ends. Germline values: CDR1 SEHNR, CDR2 FQNEAQ (reference sequence). CDR3 in DNA: TGTGCCAGCAGCTTAAGCAGACCAACTAATGAAAAACTGTTTTTT. Protein sequence: CASSLSRPTNEKLFF. Supplemented by reference TRBV7-9 and TRBJ1-4, the full variable domain reads DTGVSQNPRHKITKRGQNVTFRCDPISEHNRLYWYRQTLGQGPEFLTYFQNEAQLEKSRLLSDRFSAERPKGSFSTLEIQRTEQGDSAMYLCASSLSRPTNEKLFFGSGTQLSVL.

This clonotype was detected a few times. The rearrangement links TRBV3-1 to TRBJ2-5, with 10 bases identical to TRBD2. J was trimmed by 2 bases and V by 4 bases; bases with no gene match: 4. CDR1 is LGHDT and CDR2 is YNNKEL in the germline V gene (reference sequence). The CDR3 is 15 residues long. Written as DNA, the CDR3 is TGTGCCAGCAGCCGCGGACTAGCGGAACAAGAGACCCAGTACTTC. This translates into CASSRGLAEQETQYF.

This clonotype showed up many times. J is TRBJ2-7 and V is TRBV11-2, with a tentative D call TRBD1 (5 bases). The germline gives CDR1 SGHAT, CDR2 FQNNGV. The CDR3 totals 13 residues. Trimming left V 5 bases short and J 7 bases short, with 15 bases between. CDR3 DNA sequence: TGTGCCAGCAGCCCCCCGCAGGGTTGGGAGCAGTACTTC. Its translation is CASSPPQGWEQYF.

The sample holds many counts of this clonotype. This sequence joins TRBV7-6 and TRBJ2-6; tentatively, D is TRBD1 or TRBD2 (5 bases each). Germline CDR1 reads SGHVS; CDR2 reads FNYEAQ. This CDR3 is built from 17 residues. The V gene lost 4 bases and the J gene lost 0 bases, with 13 bases spanning the gap. CDR3 region: CASSSLVGASGANVLTF. The CDR3 nucleotides are TGTGCCAGCAGCTCCCTCGTCGGGGCCTCTGGGGCCAACGTCCTGACTTTC.

This clonotype was counted only a few times. The chain has TRBV6-5 and TRBJ2-2, with D perhaps matching TRBD1 or TRBD2 (5 bases each). CDR1 and CDR2 (germline): MNHEY, SVGAGI. This CDR3 spans 14 amino acids. Trimming cost V 0 bases and J 4 bases, with 6 bases left between them. Written as DNA, the CDR3 is TGTGCCAGCAGTTACTCCGGGGCCACCGGGGAGCTGTTTTTT. It translates to CASSYSGATGELFF.

J is TRBJ1-4 and V is TRBV9, with D maybe TRBD1 (6 bases). CDR3 length: 14 residues. Per the germline V gene, CDR1 is SGDLS and CDR2 is YYNGEE. Deletions cut 1 base from V and 8 bases from J, with 12 bases between. CDR3 nucleotide sequence: TGTGCCAGCAGCGTATCCGGGACAAACGAAAAACTGTTTTTT. Amino acid sequence: CASSVSGTNEKLFF.

The chain uses TRBV6-6 and TRBJ2-2; the match to TRBD1 covers 8 bases. V lost 6 bases to trimming and J lost 5 bases; unmatched junction nucleotides: 8. Germline CDR1 and CDR2: MNHNY and SVGAGI (reference sequence). CDR3 length equals 15 residues. Here the CDR3 reads CASRPRTGRTGELFF. Here the CDR3 DNA reads TGTGCCAGCAGACCTAGGACAGGGAGAACCGGGGAGCTGTTTTTT.

This chain links TRBV5-4 with TRBJ1-2; D ambiguous. V was clipped by 2 bases and J by 0 bases, with 8 bases between them. There are 14 residues in the CDR3. Germline lookup yields CDR1 SGHNT and CDR2 YYREEE (reference sequence). CDR3 nucleotides: TGTGCCAGCAGCTTACGGGGAACTAACTATGGCTACACCTTC. Residues: CASSLRGTNYGYTF.

The chain joins TRBV7-9 to TRBJ1-1; 9 bases line up with TRBD1. Germline values: CDR1 SEHNR, CDR2 FQNEAQ (reference sequence). CDR3 size: 14 residues. J gave up 4 bases and V 4 bases, and 4 bases lay outside the gene matches. The CDR3 is CASSSWTGVTEAFF. In nucleotides, the CDR3 is TGTGCCAGCAGCTCATGGACAGGGGTCACTGAAGCTTTCTTT.

In this sample, this clonotype turned up a few times. The chain uses TRBV9 and TRBJ2-3; the D call may be TRBD1 or TRBD2 (5 bases each). Germline-derived CDR1 and CDR2 are SGDLS and YYNGEE. This CDR3 has 15 residues. V was trimmed by 3 bases and J by 2 bases, leaving 13 bases between them. The CDR3 protein is CASSAAGGDTDTQYF. The CDR3 DNA sequence: TGTGCCAGCAGCGCAGCTGGGGGAGACACAGATACGCAGTATTTT.

This clonotype was seen ten or more times. The J gene is TRBJ2-2, the V gene TRBV18; D is perhaps TRBD1 (7 bases). CDR1 is KGHSH and CDR2 is LQKENI in the germline V gene. V was shortened by 10 bases and J by 2 bases, with 14 bases between the two germline ends. This CDR3 has 14 amino acids. CDR3 DNA sequence: TGTGCCATCCCGCAGGGGGGCAACACCGGGGAGCTGTTTTTT. Amino acids: CAIPQGGNTGELFF. Combining the CDR3 with reference TRBV18 and TRBJ2-2 gives the whole variable domain NAGVMQNPRHLVRRRGQEARLRCSPMKGHSHVYWYRQLPEEGLKFMVYLQKENIIDESGMPKERFSAEFPKEGPSILRIQQVVRGDSAAYFCAIPQGGNTGELFFGEGSRLTVL.

This clonotype was counted ten times or more. The rearrangement joins TRBV28 to TRBJ1-1; D is undetermined. Germline V gene sequence: CDR1 MDHEN, CDR2 SYDVKM. The length of the CDR3 is 14 residues. V was pared by 3 bases and J by 0 bases, with 8 bases between. CDR3 residues: CASSLELMNTEAFF. CDR3 DNA: TGTGCCAGCAGTTTGGAACTTATGAACACTGAAGCTTTCTTT.

The table lists this clonotype with a few counts. The J gene is TRBJ1-5, the V gene TRBV19; D unresolved. There are 11 residues in the CDR3. The germline gives CDR1 LNHDA, CDR2 SQIVND (reference sequence). V dropped 7 bases and J dropped 11 bases, with 12 bases sitting between them. The CDR3 DNA is TGTGCCAGTACGGGTCTCCTGTCCCAGCATTTT. Its translation: CASTGLLSQHF.

The rearrangement uses TRBV7-9 and TRBJ2-7, with D maybe TRBD2 (5 bases). The V gene's germline CDR1 is SEHNR and CDR2 FQNEAQ (reference sequence). The CDR3 is made up of 13 amino acids. V was pared by 1 base and J by 4 bases, with 8 bases between. The DNA of the CDR3 is TGTGCCAGCAGCTTAGGAGGGTGGTACGAGCAGTACTTC. Its translation is CASSLGGWYEQYF.

The chain couples TRBV11-2 to TRBJ2-3; weak D call: TRBD2 (6 bases). Germline loops: CDR1 SGHAT, CDR2 FQNNGV. Trimming cost V 1 base and J 3 bases, with 14 bases left between them. The CDR3 has 16 amino acids. The CDR3 sequence: CASSLGDSVRTDTQYF. In nucleotides, the CDR3 is TGTGCCAGCAGCTTAGGGGACTCAGTACGGACAGATACGCAGTATTTT.

This clonotype showed up just a few times. The rearrangement joins TRBV3-1 to TRBJ2-1; the D call may be TRBD1 or TRBD2 (6 bases each). The germline CDR1 and CDR2 sequences are LGHDT and YNNKEL (reference sequence). The germline V and J ends were trimmed by 1 base and 4 bases, with 20 bases remaining between them. This CDR3 has 18 residues. DNA for the CDR3: TGTGCCAGCAGCCAAGGGGAAGGGGGGCGCCTCCTTTACAATGAGCAGTTCTTC. It encodes CASSQGEGGRLLYNEQFF.

The chain is built from TRBV11-2 and TRBJ1-4; the match to TRBD1 covers 9 bases. Looked up from germline, CDR1 is SGHAT and CDR2 is FQNNGV. The CDR3 runs 15 residues. J gave up 10 bases and V 0 bases, and 6 bases lay outside the gene matches. CDR3 sequence reads: CASSLDNRGLGKLFF. CDR3 nucleotide sequence: TGTGCCAGCAGCTTAGATAACAGGGGGCTTGGAAAACTGTTTTTT.

The table lists this clonotype with a few counts. The CDR3 DNA is TGTGCCAGCAGCCCGGACTGGGGCTCTGGAAACACCATATATTTT. Translating gives CASSPDWGSGNTIYF. V gene TRBV7-6 combines with J gene TRBJ1-3; D is unclear. This CDR3 spans 15 amino acids. Germline V CDR1 and CDR2: SGHVS, FNYEAQ. Trimming left V 5 bases short and J 0 bases short, with 11 bases between.

This clonotype has only a few counts. This chain links TRBV7-9 with TRBJ1-1; no firm D call. CDR1 and CDR2 from the germline V gene are SEHNR and FQNEAQ (reference sequence). The CDR3 contains 13 residues. V was trimmed by 1 base and J by 5 bases, leaving 8 bases between them. DNA of the CDR3: TGTGCCAGCAGCTTAGACCAACATACTGAAGCTTTCTTT. It specifies CASSLDQHTEAFF.